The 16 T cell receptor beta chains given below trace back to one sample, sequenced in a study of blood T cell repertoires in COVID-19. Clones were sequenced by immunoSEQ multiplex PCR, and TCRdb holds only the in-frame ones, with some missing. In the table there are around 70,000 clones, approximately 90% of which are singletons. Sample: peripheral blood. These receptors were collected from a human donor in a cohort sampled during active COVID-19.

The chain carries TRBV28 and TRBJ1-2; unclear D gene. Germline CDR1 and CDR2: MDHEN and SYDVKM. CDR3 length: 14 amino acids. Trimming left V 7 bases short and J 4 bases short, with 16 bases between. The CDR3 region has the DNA TGTGCCAGCACCGAGAGTGGTCTTGGCTATGGCTACACCTTC. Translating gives CASTESGLGYGYTF.

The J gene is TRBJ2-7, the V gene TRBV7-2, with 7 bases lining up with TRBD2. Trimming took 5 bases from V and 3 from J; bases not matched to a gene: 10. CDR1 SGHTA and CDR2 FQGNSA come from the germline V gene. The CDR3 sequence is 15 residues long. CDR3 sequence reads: CASSPFSGGSYEQYF. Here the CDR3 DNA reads TGTGCCAGCAGCCCATTCTCTGGCGGGAGCTACGAGCAGTACTTC.

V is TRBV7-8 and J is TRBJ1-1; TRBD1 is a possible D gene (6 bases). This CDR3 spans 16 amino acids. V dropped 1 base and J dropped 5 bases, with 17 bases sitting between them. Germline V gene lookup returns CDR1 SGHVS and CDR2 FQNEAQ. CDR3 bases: TGTGCCAGCAGCTTAGGGGAAAACAGGGTGGGGACTGAAGCTTTCTTT. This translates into CASSLGENRVGTEAFF.

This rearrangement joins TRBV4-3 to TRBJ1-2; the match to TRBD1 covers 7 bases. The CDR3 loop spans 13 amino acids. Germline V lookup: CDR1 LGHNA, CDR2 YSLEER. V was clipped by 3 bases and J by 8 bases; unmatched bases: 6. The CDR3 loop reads CASSQTEGGGYTF. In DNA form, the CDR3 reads TGCGCCAGCAGCCAGACGGAAGGGGGCGGCTACACCTTC.

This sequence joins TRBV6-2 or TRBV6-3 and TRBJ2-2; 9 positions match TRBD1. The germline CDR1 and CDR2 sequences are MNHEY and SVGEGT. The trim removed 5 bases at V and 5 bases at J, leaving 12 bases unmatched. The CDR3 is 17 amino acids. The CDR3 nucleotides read TGTGCCAGCAGTGCCTACCGGGACAGGGTAACGACCGGGGAGCTGTTTTTT. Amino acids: CASSAYRDRVTTGELFF.

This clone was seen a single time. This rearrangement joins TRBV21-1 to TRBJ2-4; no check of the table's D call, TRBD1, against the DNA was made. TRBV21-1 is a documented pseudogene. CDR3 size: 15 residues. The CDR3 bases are TGTGCCAGCAGCTCCGGGACAGGTAGCAAAAACATTCAGTACTTC. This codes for CASSSGTGSKNIQYF.

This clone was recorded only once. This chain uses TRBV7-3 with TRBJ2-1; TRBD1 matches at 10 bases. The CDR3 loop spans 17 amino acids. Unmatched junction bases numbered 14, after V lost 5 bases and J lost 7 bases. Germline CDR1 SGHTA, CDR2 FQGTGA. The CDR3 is CASSPRDRGIDRNEQFF. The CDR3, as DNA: TGTGCCAGCAGCCCCCGGGACAGGGGTATCGACAGGAATGAGCAGTTCTTC. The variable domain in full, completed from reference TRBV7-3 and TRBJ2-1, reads GAGVSQTPSNKVTEKGKYVELRCDPISGHTALYWYRQSLGQGPEFLIYFQGTGAADDSGLPNDRFFAVRPEGSVSTLKIQRTERGDSAVYLCASSPRDRGIDRNEQFFGPGTRLTVL.

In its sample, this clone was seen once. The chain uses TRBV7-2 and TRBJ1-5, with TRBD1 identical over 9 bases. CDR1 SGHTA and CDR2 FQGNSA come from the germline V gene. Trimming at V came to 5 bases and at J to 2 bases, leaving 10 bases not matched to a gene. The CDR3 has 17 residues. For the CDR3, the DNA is TGTGCCAGCAGCGACCGGACAGGGGATTTCGGCAATCAGCCCCAGCATTTT. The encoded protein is CASSDRTGDFGNQPQHF.

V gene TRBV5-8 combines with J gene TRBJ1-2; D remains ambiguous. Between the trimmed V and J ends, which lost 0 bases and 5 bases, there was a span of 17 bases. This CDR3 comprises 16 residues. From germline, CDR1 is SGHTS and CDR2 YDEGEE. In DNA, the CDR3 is TGTGCCAGCAGCTTGGTGTCGTCGGCCTCCGGGTATGGCTACACCTTC. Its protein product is CASSLVSSASGYGYTF.

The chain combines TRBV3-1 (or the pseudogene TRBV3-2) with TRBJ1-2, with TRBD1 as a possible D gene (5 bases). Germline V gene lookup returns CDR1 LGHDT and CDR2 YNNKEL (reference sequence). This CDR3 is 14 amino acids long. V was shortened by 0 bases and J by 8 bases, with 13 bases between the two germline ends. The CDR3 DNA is TGTGCCAGCAGCCAAGATACTCGTGGGGGGGGCTACACCTTC. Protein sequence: CASSQDTRGGGYTF.

CDR3 protein: CASSGITGPGYNEQFF. The CDR3 DNA follows: TGTGCCAGTAGTGGGATAACAGGACCCGGGTACAATGAGCAGTTCTTC. The chain uses TRBV19 and TRBJ2-1; weak D call: TRBD1 (5 bases). Trimming removed 5 bases at V and 4 bases at J, with 18 bases between. This CDR3 contains 16 residues. Germline V gene data show CDR1 as LNHDA and CDR2 as SQIVND (reference sequence).

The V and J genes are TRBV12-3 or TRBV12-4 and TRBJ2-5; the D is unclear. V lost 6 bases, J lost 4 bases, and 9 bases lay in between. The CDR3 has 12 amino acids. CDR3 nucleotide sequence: TGTGCCAGCAGCCCTGCAGGAGAGACCCAGTACTTC. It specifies CASSPAGETQYF.

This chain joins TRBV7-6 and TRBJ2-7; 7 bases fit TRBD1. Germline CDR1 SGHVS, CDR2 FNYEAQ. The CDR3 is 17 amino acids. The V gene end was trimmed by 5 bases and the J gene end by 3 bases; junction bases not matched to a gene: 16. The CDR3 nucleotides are TGTGCCAGCAGCCCACACGCCGGGACAGACGCGTTCTACGAGCAGTACTTC. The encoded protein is CASSPHAGTDAFYEQYF.

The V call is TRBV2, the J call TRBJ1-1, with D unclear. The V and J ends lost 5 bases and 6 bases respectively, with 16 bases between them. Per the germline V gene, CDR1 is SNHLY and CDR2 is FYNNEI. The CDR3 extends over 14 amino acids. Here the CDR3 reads CASSLFAGGAEAFF. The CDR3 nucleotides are TGTGCCAGCAGTTTGTTTGCGGGAGGTGCTGAAGCTTTCTTT.

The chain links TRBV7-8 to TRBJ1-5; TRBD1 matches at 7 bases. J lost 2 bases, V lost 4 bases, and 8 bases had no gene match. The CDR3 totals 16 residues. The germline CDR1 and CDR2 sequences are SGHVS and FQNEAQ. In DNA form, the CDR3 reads TGTGCCAGCAGCTCCATGCAGGGGGTAGGCAATCAGCCCCAGCATTTT. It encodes CASSSMQGVGNQPQHF.

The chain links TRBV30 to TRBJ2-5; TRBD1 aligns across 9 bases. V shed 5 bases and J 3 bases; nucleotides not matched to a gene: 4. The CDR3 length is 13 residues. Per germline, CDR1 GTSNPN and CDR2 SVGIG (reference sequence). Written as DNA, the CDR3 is TGTGCCTGGGGGACAGGGATTGAAGAGACCCAGTACTTC. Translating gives CAWGTGIEETQYF.